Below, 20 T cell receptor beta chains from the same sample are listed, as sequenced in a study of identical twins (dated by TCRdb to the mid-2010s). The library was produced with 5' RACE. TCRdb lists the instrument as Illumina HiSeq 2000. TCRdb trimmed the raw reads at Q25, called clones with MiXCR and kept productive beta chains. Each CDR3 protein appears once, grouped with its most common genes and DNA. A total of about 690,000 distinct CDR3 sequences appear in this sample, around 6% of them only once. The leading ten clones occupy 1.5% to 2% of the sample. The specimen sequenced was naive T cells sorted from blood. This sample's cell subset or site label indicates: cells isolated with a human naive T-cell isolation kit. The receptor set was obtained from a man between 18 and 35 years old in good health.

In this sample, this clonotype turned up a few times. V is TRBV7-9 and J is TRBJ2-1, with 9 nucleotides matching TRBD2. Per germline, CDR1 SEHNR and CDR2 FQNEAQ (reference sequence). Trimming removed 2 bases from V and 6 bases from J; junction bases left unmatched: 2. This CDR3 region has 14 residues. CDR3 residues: CASSLRREGNEQFF. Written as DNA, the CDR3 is TGTGCCAGCAGCTTACGGCGGGAGGGCAATGAGCAGTTCTTC.

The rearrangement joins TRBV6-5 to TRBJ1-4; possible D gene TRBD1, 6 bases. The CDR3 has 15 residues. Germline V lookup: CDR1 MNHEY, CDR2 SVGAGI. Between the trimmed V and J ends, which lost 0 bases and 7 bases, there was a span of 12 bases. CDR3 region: CASSYSRGIGEKLFF. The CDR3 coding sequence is TGTGCCAGCAGTTACTCGAGGGGGATTGGTGAAAAACTGTTTTTT.

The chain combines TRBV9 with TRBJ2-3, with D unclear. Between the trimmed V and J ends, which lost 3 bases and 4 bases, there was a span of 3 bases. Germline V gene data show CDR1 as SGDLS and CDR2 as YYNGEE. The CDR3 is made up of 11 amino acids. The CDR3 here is CASSGSDTQYF. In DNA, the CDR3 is TGTGCCAGCAGCGGCTCAGATACGCAGTATTTT.

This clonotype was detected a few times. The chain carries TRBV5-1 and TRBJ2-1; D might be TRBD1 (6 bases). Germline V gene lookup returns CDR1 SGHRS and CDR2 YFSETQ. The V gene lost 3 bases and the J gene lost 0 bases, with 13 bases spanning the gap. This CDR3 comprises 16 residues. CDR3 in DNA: TGCGCCAGCAGCTCATCGACAGGAAACTCCTACAATGAGCAGTTCTTC. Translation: CASSSSTGNSYNEQFF.

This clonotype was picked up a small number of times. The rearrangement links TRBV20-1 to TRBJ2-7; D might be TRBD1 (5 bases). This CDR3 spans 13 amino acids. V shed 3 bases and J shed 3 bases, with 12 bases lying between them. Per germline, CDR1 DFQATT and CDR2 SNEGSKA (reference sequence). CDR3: CSARQGLFYEQYF. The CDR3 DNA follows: TGCAGTGCTAGGCAGGGTCTATTCTACGAGCAGTACTTC.

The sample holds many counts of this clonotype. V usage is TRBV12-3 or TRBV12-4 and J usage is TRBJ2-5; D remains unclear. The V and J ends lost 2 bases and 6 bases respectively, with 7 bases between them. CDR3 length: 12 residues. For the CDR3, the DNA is TGTGCCAGCAGTTTATGGTCGCAGACCCAGTACTTC. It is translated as CASSLWSQTQYF.

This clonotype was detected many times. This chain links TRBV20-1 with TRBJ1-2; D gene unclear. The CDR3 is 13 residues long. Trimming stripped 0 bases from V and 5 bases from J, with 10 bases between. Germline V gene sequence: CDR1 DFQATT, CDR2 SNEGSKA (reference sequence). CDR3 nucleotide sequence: TGCAGTGCTAGAGATCTAAGGATTTATGGCTACACCTTC. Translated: CSARDLRIYGYTF.

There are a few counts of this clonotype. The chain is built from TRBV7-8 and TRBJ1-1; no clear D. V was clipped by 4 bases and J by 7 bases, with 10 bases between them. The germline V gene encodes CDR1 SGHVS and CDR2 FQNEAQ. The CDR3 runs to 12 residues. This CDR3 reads CASSSNLGEAFF. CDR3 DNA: TGTGCCAGCAGCTCCAATCTCGGTGAAGCTTTCTTT.

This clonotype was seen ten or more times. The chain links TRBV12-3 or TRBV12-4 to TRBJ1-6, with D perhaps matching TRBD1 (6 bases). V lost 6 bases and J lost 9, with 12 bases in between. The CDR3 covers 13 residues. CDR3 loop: CASSNRAGSPLHF. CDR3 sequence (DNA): TGTGCCAGCAGCAACAGGGCGGGTTCACCCCTCCACTTT.

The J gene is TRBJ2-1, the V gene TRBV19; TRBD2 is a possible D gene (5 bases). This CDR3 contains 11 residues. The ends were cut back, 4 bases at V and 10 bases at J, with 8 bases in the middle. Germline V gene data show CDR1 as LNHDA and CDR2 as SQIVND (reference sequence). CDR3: CASSRAEEQFF. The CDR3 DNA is TGTGCCAGTAGTAGAGCGGAAGAGCAGTTCTTC. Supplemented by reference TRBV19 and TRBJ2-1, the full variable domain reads DGGITQSPKYLFRKEGQNVTLSCEQNLNHDAMYWYRQDPGQGLRLIYYSQIVNDFQKGDIAEGYSVSREKKESFPLTVTSAQKNPTAFYLCASSRAEEQFFGPGTRLTVL.

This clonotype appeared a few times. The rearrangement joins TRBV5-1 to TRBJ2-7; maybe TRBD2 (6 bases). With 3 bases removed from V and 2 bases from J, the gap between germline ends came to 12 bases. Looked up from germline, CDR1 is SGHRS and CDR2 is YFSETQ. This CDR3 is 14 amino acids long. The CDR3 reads CASSSGREPYEQYV. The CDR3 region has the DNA TGCGCCAGCAGCTCGGGACGGGAGCCCTACGAGCAGTACGTC.

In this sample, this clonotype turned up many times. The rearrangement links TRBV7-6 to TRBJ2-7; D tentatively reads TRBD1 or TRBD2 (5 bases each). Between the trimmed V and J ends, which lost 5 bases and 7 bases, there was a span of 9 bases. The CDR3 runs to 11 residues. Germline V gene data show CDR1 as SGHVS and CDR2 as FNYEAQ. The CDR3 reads CASSPGREQYF. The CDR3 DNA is TGTGCCAGCAGCCCAGGGAGAGAGCAGTACTTC.

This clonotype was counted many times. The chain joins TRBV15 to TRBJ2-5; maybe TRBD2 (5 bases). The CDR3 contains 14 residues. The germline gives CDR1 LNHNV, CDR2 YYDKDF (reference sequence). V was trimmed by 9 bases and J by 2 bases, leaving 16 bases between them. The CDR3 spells CATNRPGKQETQYF. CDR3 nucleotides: TGTGCCACAAACCGCCCGGGAAAACAAGAGACCCAGTACTTC. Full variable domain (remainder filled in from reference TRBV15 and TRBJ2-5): DAMVIQNPRYQVTQFGKPVTLSCSQTLNHNVMYWYQQKSSQAPKLLFHYYDKDFNNEADTPDNFQSRRPNTSFCFLDIRSPGLGDTAMYLCATNRPGKQETQYFGPGTRLLVL.

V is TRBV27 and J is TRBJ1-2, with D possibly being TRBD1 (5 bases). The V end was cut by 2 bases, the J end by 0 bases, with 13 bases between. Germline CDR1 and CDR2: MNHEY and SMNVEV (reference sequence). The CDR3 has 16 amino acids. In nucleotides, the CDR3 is TGTGCCAGCAGTTTAAAGGCAGGGCCCCCTAACTATGGCTACACCTTC. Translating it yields CASSLKAGPPNYGYTF.

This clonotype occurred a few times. The CDR3 is CASSPASGARETQYF. The DNA for the CDR3 is TGTGCCAGCAGCCCCGCCTCGGGGGCGCGGGAGACCCAGTACTTC. The rearrangement joins TRBV5-5 to TRBJ2-5; the D gene could be TRBD1 or TRBD2 (6 bases each). CDR3 size: 15 residues. The V end lost 4 bases, the J end lost 5 bases, and 18 bases lay between the germline ends. Germline V gene sequence: CDR1 SGHKS, CDR2 YYEKEE (reference sequence).

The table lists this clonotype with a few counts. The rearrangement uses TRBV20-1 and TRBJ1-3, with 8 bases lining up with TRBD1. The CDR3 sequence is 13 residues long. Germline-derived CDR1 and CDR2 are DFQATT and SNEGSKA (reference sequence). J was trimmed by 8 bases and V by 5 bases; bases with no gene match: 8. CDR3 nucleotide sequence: TGCAGTGCTCTCGTGGACAGGGCTGACACCATATATTTT. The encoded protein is CSALVDRADTIYF.

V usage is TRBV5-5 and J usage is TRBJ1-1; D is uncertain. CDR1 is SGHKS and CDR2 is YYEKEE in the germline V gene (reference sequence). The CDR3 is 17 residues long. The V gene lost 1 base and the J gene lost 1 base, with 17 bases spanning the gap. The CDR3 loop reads CASSLRLWAGGNTEAFF. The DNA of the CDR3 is TGTGCCAGCAGCTTGCGTCTATGGGCTGGCGGGAACACTGAAGCTTTCTTT.

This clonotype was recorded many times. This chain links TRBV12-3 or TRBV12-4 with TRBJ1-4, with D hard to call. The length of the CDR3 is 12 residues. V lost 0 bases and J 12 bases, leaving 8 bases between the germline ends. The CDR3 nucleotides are TGTGCCAGCAGTTTAGCGCTTCGGGAACTGTTTTTT. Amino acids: CASSLALRELFF.

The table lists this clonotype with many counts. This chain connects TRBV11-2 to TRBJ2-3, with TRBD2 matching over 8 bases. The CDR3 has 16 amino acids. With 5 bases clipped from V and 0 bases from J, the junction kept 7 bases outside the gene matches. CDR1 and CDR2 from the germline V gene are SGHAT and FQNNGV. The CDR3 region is CASSPSGTRSTDTQYF. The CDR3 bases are TGTGCCAGCAGCCCTAGTGGGACTAGAAGCACAGATACGCAGTATTTT.

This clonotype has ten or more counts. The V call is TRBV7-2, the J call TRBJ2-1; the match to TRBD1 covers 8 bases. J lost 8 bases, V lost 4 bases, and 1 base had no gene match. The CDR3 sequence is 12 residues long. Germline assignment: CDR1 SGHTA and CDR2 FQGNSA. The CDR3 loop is CASSWTGYEQFF. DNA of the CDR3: TGTGCCAGCAGCTGGACAGGGTATGAGCAGTTCTTC.